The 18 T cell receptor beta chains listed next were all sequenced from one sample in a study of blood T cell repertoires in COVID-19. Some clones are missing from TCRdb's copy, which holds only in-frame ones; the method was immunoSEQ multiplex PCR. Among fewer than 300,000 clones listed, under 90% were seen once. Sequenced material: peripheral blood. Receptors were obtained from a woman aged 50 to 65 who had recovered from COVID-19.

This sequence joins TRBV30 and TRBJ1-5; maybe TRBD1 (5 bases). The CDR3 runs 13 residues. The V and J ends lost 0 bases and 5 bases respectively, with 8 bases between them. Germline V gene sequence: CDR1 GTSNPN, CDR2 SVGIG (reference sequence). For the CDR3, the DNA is TGTGCCTGGAGTGTACAGGAGCATCAGCCCCAGCATTTT. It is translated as CAWSVQEHQPQHF. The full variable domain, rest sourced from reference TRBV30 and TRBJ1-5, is SQTIHQWPATLVQPVGSPLSLECTVEGTSNPNLYWYRQAAGRGLQLLFYSVGIGQISSEVPQNLSASRPQDRQFILSSKKLLLSDSGFYLCAWSVQEHQPQHFGDGTRLSIL.

CDR3 residues: CASSPSVGNNYGYTF. The CDR3 nucleotides read TGTGCCAGCTCACCATCGGTCGGGAATAACTATGGCTACACCTTC. The J gene is TRBJ1-2, the V gene TRBV18; D is unclear. CDR3 length equals 15 residues. Germline lookup yields CDR1 KGHSH and CDR2 LQKENI. V was pared by 2 bases and J by 1 base, with 11 bases between.

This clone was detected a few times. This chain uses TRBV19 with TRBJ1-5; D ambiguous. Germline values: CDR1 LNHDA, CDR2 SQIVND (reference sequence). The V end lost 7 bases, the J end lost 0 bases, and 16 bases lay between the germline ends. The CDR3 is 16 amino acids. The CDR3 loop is CASTVNAGHSNQPQHF. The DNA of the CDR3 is TGTGCCAGTACCGTCAATGCGGGCCATAGCAATCAGCCCCAGCATTTT.

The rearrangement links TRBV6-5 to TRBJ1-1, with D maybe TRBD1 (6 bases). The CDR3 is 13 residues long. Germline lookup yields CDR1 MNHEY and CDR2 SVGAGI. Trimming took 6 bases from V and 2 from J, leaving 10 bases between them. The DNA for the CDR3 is TGTGCCAGCAGGGACAGTTATAACACTGAAGCTTTCTTT. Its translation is CASRDSYNTEAFF.

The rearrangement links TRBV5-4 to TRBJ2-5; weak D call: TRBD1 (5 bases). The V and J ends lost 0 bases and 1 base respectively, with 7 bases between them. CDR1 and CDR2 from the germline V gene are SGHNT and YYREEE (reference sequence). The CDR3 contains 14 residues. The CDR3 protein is CASSLGTPQETQYF. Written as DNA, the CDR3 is TGTGCCAGCAGCTTGGGGACACCCCAAGAGACCCAGTACTTC.

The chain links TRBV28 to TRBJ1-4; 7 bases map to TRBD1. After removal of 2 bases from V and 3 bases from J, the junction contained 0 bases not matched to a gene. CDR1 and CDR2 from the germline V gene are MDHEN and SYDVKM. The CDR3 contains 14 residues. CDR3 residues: CASSLGQANEKLFF. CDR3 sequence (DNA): TGTGCCAGCAGTTTAGGACAGGCTAATGAAAAACTGTTTTTT.

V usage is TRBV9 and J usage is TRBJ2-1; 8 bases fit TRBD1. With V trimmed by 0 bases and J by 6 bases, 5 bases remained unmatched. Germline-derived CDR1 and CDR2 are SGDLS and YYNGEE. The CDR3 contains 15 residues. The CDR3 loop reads CASSVASDRANEQFF. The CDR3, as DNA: TGTGCCAGCAGCGTAGCCTCGGACAGGGCCAATGAGCAGTTCTTC. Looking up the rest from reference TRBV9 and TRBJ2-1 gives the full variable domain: DSGVTQTPKHLITATGQRVTLRCSPRSGDLSVYWYQQSLDQGLQFLIQYYNGEERAKGNILERFSAQQFPDLHSELNLSSLELGDSALYFCASSVASDRANEQFFGPGTRLTVL.

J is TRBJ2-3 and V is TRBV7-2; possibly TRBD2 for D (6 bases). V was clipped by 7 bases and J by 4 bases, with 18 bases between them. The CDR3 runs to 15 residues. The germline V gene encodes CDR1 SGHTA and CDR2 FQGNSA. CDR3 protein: CASTAGPRRPDTQYF. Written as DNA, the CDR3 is TGTGCCAGCACGGCGGGACCCCGACGCCCAGATACGCAGTATTTT.

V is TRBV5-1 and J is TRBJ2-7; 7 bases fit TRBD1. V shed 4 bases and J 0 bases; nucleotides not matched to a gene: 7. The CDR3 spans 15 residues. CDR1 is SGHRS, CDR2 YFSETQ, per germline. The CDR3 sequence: CASSRTGVSSYEQYF. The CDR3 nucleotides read TGCGCCAGCAGCCGCACAGGGGTGAGCTCCTACGAGCAGTACTTC. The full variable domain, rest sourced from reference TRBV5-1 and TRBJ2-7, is KAGVTQTPRYLIKTRGQQVTLSCSPISGHRSVSWYQQTPGQGLQFLFEYFSETQRNKGNFPGRFSGRQFSNSRSEMNVSTLELGDSALYLCASSRTGVSSYEQYFGPGTRLTVT.

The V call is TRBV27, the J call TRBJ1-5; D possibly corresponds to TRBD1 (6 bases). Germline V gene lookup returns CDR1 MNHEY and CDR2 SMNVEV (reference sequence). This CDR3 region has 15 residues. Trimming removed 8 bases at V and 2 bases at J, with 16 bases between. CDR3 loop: CASGRGGLGNQPQHF. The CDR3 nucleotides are TGTGCCAGCGGTCGTGGGGGCTTGGGCAATCAGCCCCAGCATTTT.

The CDR3 loop is CASSDSGQGRYEQYF. The CDR3 bases are TGTGCCAGCTCAGACTCGGGACAGGGTCGTTACGAGCAGTACTTC. The chain uses TRBV28 and TRBJ2-7, with 9 bases lining up with TRBD1. This CDR3 has 15 amino acids. Germline V gene lookup returns CDR1 MDHEN and CDR2 SYDVKM. Trimming took 8 bases from V and 4 from J; bases not matched to a gene: 12.

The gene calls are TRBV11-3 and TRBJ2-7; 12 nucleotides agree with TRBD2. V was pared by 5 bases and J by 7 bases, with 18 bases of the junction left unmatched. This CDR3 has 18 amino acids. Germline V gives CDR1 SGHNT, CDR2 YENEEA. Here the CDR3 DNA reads TGTGCCAGCAGCCTGGGAACTAGCGGGAGGTTGTCGGCGGAGGAGCAGTACTTC. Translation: CASSLGTSGRLSAEEQYF.

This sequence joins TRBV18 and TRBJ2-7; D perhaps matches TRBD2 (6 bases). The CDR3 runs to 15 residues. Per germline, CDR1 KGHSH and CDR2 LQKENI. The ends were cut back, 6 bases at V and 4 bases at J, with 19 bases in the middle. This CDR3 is CASSGAGTLTYEQYF. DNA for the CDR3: TGTGCCAGCTCCGGGGCCGGGACTCTGACGTACGAGCAGTACTTC.

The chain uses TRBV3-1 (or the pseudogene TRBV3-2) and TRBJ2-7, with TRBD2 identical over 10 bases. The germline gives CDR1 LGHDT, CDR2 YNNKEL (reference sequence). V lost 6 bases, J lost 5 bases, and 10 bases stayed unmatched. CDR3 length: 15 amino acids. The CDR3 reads CASSRSSGGGNEQYF. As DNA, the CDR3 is TGTGCCAGCAGTCGATCAAGCGGGGGGGGCAACGAGCAGTACTTC.

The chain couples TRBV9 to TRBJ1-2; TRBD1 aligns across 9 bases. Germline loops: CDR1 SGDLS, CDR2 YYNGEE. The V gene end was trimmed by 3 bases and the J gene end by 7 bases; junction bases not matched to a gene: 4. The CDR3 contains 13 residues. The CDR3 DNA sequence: TGTGCCAGCAGCGCCGAGACAGGGGGTGGCTACACCTTC. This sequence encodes CASSAETGGGYTF.

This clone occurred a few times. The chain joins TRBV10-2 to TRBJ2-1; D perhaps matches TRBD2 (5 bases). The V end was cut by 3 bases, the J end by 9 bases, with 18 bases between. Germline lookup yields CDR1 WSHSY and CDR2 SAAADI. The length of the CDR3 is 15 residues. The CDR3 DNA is TGCGCCAGCAGTGACGGAGGCGAGGGTAGCAGTGAGCAGTTCTTC. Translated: CASSDGGEGSSEQFF.

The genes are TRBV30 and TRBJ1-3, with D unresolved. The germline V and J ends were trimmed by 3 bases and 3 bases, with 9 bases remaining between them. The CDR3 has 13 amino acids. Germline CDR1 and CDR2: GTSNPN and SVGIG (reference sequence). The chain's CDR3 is CAWSAAVGNTIYF. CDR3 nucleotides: TGTGCCTGGAGCGCAGCGGTTGGAAACACCATATATTTT.

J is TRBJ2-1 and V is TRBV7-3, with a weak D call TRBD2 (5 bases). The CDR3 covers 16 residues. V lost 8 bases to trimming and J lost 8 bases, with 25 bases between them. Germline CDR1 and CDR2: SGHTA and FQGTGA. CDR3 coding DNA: TGTGCCAGCGCGGGTGTGGCGAGTGGCAACAGTGATGAGCAGTTCTTC. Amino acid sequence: CASAGVASGNSDEQFF.